This entry concerns a single T cell receptor beta chain. The data were obtained in a study of cytomegalovirus exposure and HLA in healthy donors. V lost 5 bases and J 5 bases, leaving 16 bases between the germline ends. This CDR3 has 14 amino acids. CDR1 and CDR2 (germline): SGHVS, FQNEAQ. Primers included in the PCR were 60 Vbeta and 13 Jbeta primers. The table came from immunoSEQ multiplex PCR; TCRdb's copy has only in-frame clones and leaves some out. Altogether over 150,000 clones are present, around four fifths being singletons, with the ten largest covering roughly 1.4%. The sample consisted of PBMCs. This TCR came from a woman aged 25 to 39 in good health and CMV-seropositive. The chain joins TRBV7-8 to TRBJ2-7; tentatively, D is TRBD1 (6 bases). The CDR3 loop reads CASSLRGRSDEQYF. CDR3 sequence (DNA): TGTGCCAGCAGCCTCAGGGGTAGAAGCGACGAGCAGTACTTC.